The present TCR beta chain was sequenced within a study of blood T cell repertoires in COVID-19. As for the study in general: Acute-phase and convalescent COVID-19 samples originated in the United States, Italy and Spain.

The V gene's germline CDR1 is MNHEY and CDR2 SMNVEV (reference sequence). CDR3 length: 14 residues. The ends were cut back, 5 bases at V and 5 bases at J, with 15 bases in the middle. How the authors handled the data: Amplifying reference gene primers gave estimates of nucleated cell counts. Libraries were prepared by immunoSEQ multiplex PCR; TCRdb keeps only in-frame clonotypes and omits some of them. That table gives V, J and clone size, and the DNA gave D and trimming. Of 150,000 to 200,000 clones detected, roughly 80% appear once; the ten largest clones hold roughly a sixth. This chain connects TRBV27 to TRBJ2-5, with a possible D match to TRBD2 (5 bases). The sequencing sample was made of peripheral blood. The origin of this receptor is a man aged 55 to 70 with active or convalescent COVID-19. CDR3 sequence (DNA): TGTGCCAGCAGTCCTACTAGTGACCCCGAGACCCAGTACTTC. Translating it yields CASSPTSDPETQYF.